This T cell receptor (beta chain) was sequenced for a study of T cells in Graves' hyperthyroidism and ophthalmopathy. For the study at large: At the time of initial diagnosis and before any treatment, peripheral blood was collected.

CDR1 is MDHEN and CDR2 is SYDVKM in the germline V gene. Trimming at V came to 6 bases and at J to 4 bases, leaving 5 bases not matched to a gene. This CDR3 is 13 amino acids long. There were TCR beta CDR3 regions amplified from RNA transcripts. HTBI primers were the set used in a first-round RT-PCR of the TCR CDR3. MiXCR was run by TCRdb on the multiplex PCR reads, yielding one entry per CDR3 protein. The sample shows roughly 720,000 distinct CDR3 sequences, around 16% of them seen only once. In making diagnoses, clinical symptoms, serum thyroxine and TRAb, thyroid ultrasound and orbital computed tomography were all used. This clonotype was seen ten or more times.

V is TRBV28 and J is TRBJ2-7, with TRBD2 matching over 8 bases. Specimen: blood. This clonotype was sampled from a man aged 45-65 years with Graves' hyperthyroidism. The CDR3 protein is CASRGGRWYEQYF. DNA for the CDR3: TGTGCCAGCAGAGGCGGGAGGTGGTACGAGCAGTACTTC.